Listed here is a single TCR beta chain. Its antigen is still unknown. Per-nucleotide qualities are absent, and no much larger clonotype sits a single base away. Libraries were made using the immunoSEQ multiplex PCR assay. This is the immuneACCESS table as TCRdb keeps it, with only in-frame sequences that have V and J called. A part of the clones is gone; compared with another copy, unresolved V genes explain less than half, and the rest is unexplained. The sample includes roughly 180,000 clones, with 93% observed a single time. The ten largest account for about 4% of the sample. The data belong to a study of control samples from healthy donors and cancer patients (dated by TCRdb to about 2020). From cysteine to phenylalanine, the CDR3 is 12 amino acids long. The read is trimmed to its CDR3 DNA, 36 bases read in frame from base 1. Between the V and J ends, shortened by 6 bases and 5 bases respectively, the junction contains 12 bases.

The sequencing input was blood. The clonotype originates from a woman in her sixties in good health. The rearrangement combines TRBV5-3 with TRBJ2-7, with the D gene too uncertain to name. TRBV5-3 is assigned to the ORF class and has an uncertain function. This receptor has the CDR3 CARNFKRNEQYF. At the DNA level, the sequence is TGTGCCAGAAACTTTAAGCGAAACGAGCAGTACTTC.